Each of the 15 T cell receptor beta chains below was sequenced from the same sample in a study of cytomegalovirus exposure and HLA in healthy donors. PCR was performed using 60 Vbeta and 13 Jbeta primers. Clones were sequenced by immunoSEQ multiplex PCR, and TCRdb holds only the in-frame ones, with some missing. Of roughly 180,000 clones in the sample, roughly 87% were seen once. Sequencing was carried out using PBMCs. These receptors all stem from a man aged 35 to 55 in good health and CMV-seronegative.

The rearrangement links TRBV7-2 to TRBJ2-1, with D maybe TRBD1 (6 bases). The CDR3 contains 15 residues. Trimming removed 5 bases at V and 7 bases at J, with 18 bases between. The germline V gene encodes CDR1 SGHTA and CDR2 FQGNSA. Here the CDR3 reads CASSRMFKQGNEQFF. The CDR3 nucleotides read TGTGCCAGCAGCCGTATGTTTAAACAGGGTAATGAGCAGTTCTTC.

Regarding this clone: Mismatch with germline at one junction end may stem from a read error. CDR3 sequence (DNA): TGTGCCAGCAGCTACGACAGGGGGTGGAACACCGGGGAGCTGTCTTTT. Protein sequence: CASSYDRGWNTGELSF. V is TRBV7-2 and J is TRBJ2-2, with 9 bases fitting TRBD1. The germline V gene has CDR1 SGHTA and CDR2 FQGNSA. There are 16 residues in the CDR3.

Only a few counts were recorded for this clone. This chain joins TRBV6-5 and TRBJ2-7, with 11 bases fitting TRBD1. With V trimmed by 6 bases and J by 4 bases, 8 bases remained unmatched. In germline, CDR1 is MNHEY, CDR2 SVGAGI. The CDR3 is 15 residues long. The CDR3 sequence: CASRNPGTGGYEQYF. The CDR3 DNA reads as TGTGCCAGCAGAAACCCCGGGACAGGGGGATACGAGCAGTACTTC.

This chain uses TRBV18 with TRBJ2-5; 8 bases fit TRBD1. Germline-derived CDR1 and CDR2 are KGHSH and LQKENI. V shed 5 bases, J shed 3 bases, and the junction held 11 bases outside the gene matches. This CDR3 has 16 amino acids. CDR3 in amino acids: CASSATGGGMEETQYF. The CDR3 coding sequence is TGTGCCAGCTCAGCAACAGGGGGAGGAATGGAAGAGACCCAGTACTTC.

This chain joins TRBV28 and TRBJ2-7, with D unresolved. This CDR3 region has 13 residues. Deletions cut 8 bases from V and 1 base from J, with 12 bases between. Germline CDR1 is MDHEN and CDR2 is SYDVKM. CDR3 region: CASEDQLSYEQYF. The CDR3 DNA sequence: TGTGCCAGCGAGGATCAGCTTTCCTACGAGCAGTACTTC.

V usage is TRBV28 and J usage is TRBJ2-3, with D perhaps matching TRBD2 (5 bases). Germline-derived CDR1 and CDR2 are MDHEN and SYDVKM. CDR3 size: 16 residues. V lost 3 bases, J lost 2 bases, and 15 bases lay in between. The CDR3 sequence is CASSLGVTRATDTQYF. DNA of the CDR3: TGTGCCAGCAGTTTGGGAGTTACACGGGCCACAGATACGCAGTATTTT.

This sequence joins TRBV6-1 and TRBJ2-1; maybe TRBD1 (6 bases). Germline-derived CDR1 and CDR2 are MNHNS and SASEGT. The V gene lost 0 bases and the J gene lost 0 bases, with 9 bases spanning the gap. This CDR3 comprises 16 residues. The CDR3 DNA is TGTGCCAGCAGTGAAGCGCTAGGGGGCTCCTACAATGAGCAGTTCTTC. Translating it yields CASSEALGGSYNEQFF.

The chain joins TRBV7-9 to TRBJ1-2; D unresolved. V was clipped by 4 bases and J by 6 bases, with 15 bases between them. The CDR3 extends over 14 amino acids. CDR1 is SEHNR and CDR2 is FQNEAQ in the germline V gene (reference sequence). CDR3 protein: CASSSTLAPNGYTF. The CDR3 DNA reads TGTGCCAGCAGCTCCACCTTAGCCCCGAATGGCTACACCTTC.

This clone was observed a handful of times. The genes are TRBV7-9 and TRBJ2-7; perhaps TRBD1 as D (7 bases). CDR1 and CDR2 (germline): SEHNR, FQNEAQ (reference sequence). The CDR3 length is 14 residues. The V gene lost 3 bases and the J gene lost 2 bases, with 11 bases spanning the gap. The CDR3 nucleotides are TGTGCCAGCAGCTTCAGGGGGGACACCTACGAGCAGTACTTC. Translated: CASSFRGDTYEQYF.

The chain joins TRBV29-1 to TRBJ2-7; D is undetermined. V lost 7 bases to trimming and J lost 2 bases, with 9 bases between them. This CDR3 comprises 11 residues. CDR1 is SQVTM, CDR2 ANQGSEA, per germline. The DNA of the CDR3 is TGCAGCGGGCTAGAGGCCTACGAGCAGTACTTC. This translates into CSGLEAYEQYF.

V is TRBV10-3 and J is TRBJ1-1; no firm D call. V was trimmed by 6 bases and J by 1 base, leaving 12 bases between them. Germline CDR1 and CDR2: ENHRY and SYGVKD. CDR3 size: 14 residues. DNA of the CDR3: TGTGCCATCAGGGGCAGGCCCAAGAACACTGAAGCTTTCTTT. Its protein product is CAIRGRPKNTEAFF.

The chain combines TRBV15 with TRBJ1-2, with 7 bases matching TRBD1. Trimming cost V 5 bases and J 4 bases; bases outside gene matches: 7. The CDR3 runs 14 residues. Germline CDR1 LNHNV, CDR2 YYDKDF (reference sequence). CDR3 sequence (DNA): TGTGCCACCAGCGGCCGGGACAGCTCCTATGGCTACACCTTC. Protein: CATSGRDSSYGYTF. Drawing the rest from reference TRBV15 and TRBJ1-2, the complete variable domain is DAMVIQNPRYQVTQFGKPVTLSCSQTLNHNVMYWYQQKSSQAPKLLFHYYDKDFNNEADTPDNFQSRRPNTSFCFLDIRSPGLGDTAMYLCATSGRDSSYGYTFGSGTRLTVV.

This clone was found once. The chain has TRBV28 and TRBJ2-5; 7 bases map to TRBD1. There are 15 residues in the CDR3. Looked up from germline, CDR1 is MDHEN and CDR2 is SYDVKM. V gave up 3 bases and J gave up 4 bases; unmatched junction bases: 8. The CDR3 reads CASSLVSDRVETQYF. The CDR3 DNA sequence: TGTGCCAGCAGTTTGGTCTCAGACAGGGTAGAGACCCAGTACTTC.

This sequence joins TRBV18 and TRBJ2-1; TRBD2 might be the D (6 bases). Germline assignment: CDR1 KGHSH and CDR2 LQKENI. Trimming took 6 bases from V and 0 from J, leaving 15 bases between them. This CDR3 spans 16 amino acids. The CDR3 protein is CASSPSGLSSYNEQFF. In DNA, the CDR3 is TGTGCCAGCTCGCCAAGCGGGCTGAGCTCCTACAATGAGCAGTTCTTC.

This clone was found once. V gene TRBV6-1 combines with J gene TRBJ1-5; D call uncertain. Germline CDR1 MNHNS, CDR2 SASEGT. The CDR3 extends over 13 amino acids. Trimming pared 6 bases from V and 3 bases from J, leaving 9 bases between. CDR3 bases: TGTGCCAGCAGAGGCGGCGTCAATCAGCCCCAGCATTTT. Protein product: CASRGGVNQPQHF.